One and the same sample provided the 26 T cell receptor beta chains below, sequenced in a study of T cell repertoires in cytomegalovirus infection. TCRdb used MiXCR to reprocess the reads, holding one entry per CDR3 protein. The table has approximately 300,000 distinct CDR3 sequences, around a quarter seen once. Antigen specificity for these receptors is unknown. The input for sequencing was cultured PBMCs, taken from culture after CMV antigen stimulation. These receptors all stem from a human donor in good health (CMV status not recorded). Some clones in this sample may be carry-over from other donors' samples.

On this clonotype: Likely a read error: the CDR3 ends without its conserved phenylalanine or tryptophan. The chain is built from TRBV19 and TRBJ1-5; the D gene is possibly TRBD1 (5 bases). This CDR3 comprises 16 residues. V lost 6 bases, J lost 0 bases, and 15 bases lay in between. Germline values: CDR1 LNHDA, CDR2 SQIVND (reference sequence). The CDR3 region has the DNA TGTGCCAGTAGGGACCCGGGACGGAATAGCAATCAGCCCCAGCATTCT. The encoded protein is CASRDPGRNSNQPQHS.

This clonotype has only a few counts. V usage is TRBV4-3 and J usage is TRBJ2-3, with TRBD2 matching over 8 bases. With 4 bases clipped from V and 6 bases from J, the junction kept 18 bases outside the gene matches. The CDR3 has 18 amino acids. CDR1 and CDR2 (germline): LGHNA, YSLEER. The CDR3 DNA reads TGCGCCAGCAGCCTGTCAAAGGGACTAGTTGGGAGAACGGATACGCAGTATTTT. It specifies CASSLSKGLVGRTDTQYF.

This sequence joins TRBV12-3 or TRBV12-4 and TRBJ2-3; the match to TRBD1 covers 11 bases. J gave up 5 bases and V 5 bases, and 3 bases lay outside the gene matches. This CDR3 has 14 amino acids. The CDR3 is CASSRGTGGDTQYF. DNA of the CDR3: TGTGCCAGCAGTAGAGGGACAGGGGGAGATACGCAGTATTTT.

V usage is TRBV12-3 or TRBV12-4 and J usage is TRBJ1-1, with TRBD1 matching over 7 bases. With 6 bases clipped from V and 8 bases from J, the junction kept 15 bases outside the gene matches. This CDR3 is built from 15 residues. The CDR3 bases are TGTGCCAGCAGAGCCAGAAGGGGCAGGGGGGAGGAAGCTTTCTTT. It is translated as CASRARRGRGEEAFF.

This clonotype was counted many times. The chain uses TRBV7-2 and TRBJ1-1; 7 bases match TRBD1. The CDR3 length is 15 residues. V was clipped by 2 bases and J by 3 bases; unmatched bases: 6. Germline V gives CDR1 SGHTA, CDR2 FQGNSA. The CDR3 protein is CASSLRGRGYTEAFF. CDR3 DNA sequence: TGTGCCAGCAGCTTAAGGGGGCGAGGATACACTGAAGCTTTCTTT.

The gene calls are TRBV7-2 and TRBJ2-1; D not resolved. This CDR3 contains 14 residues. Trimming took 3 bases from V and 9 from J, leaving 15 bases between them. Germline V CDR1 and CDR2: SGHTA, FQGNSA. CDR3: CASSFKARVAEQFF. CDR3 DNA sequence: TGTGCCAGCAGCTTTAAAGCCCGAGTTGCTGAGCAGTTCTTC. The full variable domain, rest sourced from reference TRBV7-2 and TRBJ2-1, is GAGVSQSPSNKVTEKGKDVELRCDPISGHTALYWYRQSLGQGLEFLIYFQGNSAPDKSGLPSDRFSAERTGGSVSTLTIQRTQQEDSAVYLCASSFKARVAEQFFGPGTRLTVL.

The chain couples TRBV28 to TRBJ1-4, with 7 bases aligning to TRBD1. The germline CDR1 and CDR2 sequences are MDHEN and SYDVKM. V trimming: 1 base; J trimming: 0 bases; junction bases outside the gene matches: 8. The CDR3 totals 18 residues. CDR3 in amino acids: CASSLFRGTGATNEKLFF. The CDR3, as DNA: TGTGCCAGCAGTTTATTCCGTGGCACAGGGGCAACTAATGAAAAACTGTTTTTT.

The chain recombines TRBV7-6 with TRBJ1-3; D might be TRBD1 (5 bases). The CDR3 covers 14 residues. Germline assignment: CDR1 SGHVS and CDR2 FNYEAQ. Trimming stripped 3 bases from V and 4 bases from J, with 10 bases between. The CDR3: CASSLQGLGNTIYF. The CDR3 DNA follows: TGTGCCAGCAGCTTGCAGGGATTGGGAAACACCATATATTTT.

This clonotype was detected a few times. This chain links TRBV6-2 or TRBV6-3 with TRBJ2-1, with unresolved D. Trimming took off 2 bases at V and 6 bases at J, with 20 bases between the two ends. The CDR3 covers 17 residues. Looked up from germline, CDR1 is MNHEY and CDR2 is SVGEGT. The CDR3 loop is CASSYPPFFRGSNEQFF. The CDR3 nucleotides read TGTGCCAGCAGTTACCCCCCCTTCTTTCGTGGTTCCAATGAGCAGTTCTTC.

This clonotype has at least ten counts. V gene TRBV7-2 combines with J gene TRBJ2-1; 11 nucleotides align to TRBD2. J lost 6 bases, V lost 5 bases, and 3 bases had no gene match. Germline CDR1 reads SGHTA; CDR2 reads FQGNSA. The CDR3 length is 14 residues. This chain's CDR3 is CASSPGLAANEQFF. The CDR3, as DNA: TGTGCCAGCAGCCCGGGACTAGCGGCCAATGAGCAGTTCTTC.

This clonotype occurred a few times. The chain joins TRBV2 to TRBJ1-5; the D gene is possibly TRBD1 (5 bases). Per germline, CDR1 SNHLY and CDR2 FYNNEI. The CDR3 is 14 residues long. V gave up 8 bases and J gave up 0 bases, with 11 bases separating them. CDR3 coding DNA: TGTGCCAGCGGTTCAGGGCGTAGCAATCAGCCCCAGCATTTT. Amino acids: CASGSGRSNQPQHF. Full variable domain (outside the CDR3, taken from reference TRBV2 and TRBJ1-5): EPEVTQTPSHQVTQMGQEVILRCVPISNHLYFYWYRQILGQKVEFLVSFYNNEISEKSEIFDDQFSVERPDGSNFTLKIRSTKLEDSAMYFCASGSGRSNQPQHFGDGTRLSIL.

This clonotype was found a few times. The J gene is TRBJ2-2, the V gene TRBV19, with 7 positions matching TRBD2. J gave up 6 bases and V 2 bases, and 3 bases lay outside the gene matches. Germline loops: CDR1 LNHDA, CDR2 SQIVND (reference sequence). The CDR3 has 14 residues. The CDR3 here is CASSIFAGAGELFF. The CDR3 coding sequence is TGTGCCAGTAGTATATTCGCGGGGGCCGGGGAGCTGTTTTTT.

The table lists this clonotype with a few counts. The chain couples TRBV2 to TRBJ2-7; D remains ambiguous. This CDR3 contains 13 residues. V was pared by 9 bases and J by 0 bases, with 12 bases between. Germline V gene data show CDR1 as SNHLY and CDR2 as FYNNEI. This chain's CDR3 is CASQIHTSYEQYV. CDR3 bases: TGTGCCAGTCAAATCCATACCTCCTACGAGCAGTACGTC.

This clonotype was observed at least ten times. V gene TRBV7-2 combines with J gene TRBJ2-1; D call uncertain. Trimming took off 3 bases at V and 6 bases at J, with 9 bases between the two ends. The CDR3 length is 13 residues. CDR1 SGHTA and CDR2 FQGNSA come from the germline V gene. This chain's CDR3 is CASSFGRTNEQFF. In DNA form, the CDR3 reads TGTGCCAGCAGCTTTGGACGGACCAATGAGCAGTTCTTC.

The chain links TRBV4-3 to TRBJ1-6; no clear D gene. The germline CDR1 and CDR2 sequences are LGHNA and YSLEER. This CDR3 has 15 residues. V was shortened by 4 bases and J by 7 bases, with 14 bases between the two germline ends. The CDR3 sequence: CASSPVTAGNSPLHF. CDR3 bases: TGCGCCAGCAGCCCTGTCACGGCCGGGAATTCACCCCTCCACTTT.

This clonotype was recorded a few times. The chain links TRBV28 to TRBJ2-7, with TRBD2 matching 8 bases. Unmatched junction bases numbered 4, after V lost 8 bases and J lost 1 base. CDR3 length: 13 amino acids. CDR1 and CDR2 from the germline V gene are MDHEN and SYDVKM. The CDR3 DNA reads TGTGCCAGCCGTGGCGGGAGGTCCTACGAGCAGTACTTC. It encodes CASRGGRSYEQYF.

This clonotype was seen many times. V and J are TRBV6-2 or TRBV6-3 and TRBJ2-7; TRBD2 matches at 13 bases. Germline CDR1 MNHEY, CDR2 SVGEGT. The CDR3 contains 19 residues. Unmatched junction bases numbered 16, after V lost 6 bases and J lost 2 bases. The CDR3 loop reads CASRANPGLAGSRPYEQYV. The CDR3 region has the DNA TGTGCCAGCAGGGCAAATCCGGGACTAGCGGGAAGTAGGCCCTACGAGCAGTACGTC.

V and J are TRBV7-9 and TRBJ1-5; 8 positions match TRBD1. Trimming cost V 5 bases and J 3 bases; bases outside gene matches: 6. CDR1 and CDR2 from the germline V gene are SEHNR and FQNEAQ (reference sequence). The CDR3 has 15 residues. CDR3 amino acids: CASSQLTGANQPQHF. The DNA of the CDR3 is TGTGCCAGCAGCCAACTGACAGGGGCCAATCAGCCCCAGCATTTT.

This clonotype appeared a few times. V is TRBV12-5 and J is TRBJ2-1, with D perhaps being TRBD1 or TRBD2 (5 bases each). Germline CDR1 is LGHNT and CDR2 is FRNRAP. Trimming stripped 5 bases from V and 10 bases from J, with 12 bases between. The CDR3 totals 12 residues. The DNA of the CDR3 is TGTGCTAGTGGTCCGCAGTGGGACGAGCAGTTCTTC. The encoded protein is CASGPQWDEQFF.

This clonotype was found a few times. The chain couples TRBV2 to TRBJ2-1; TRBD2 is a possible D gene (6 bases). In germline, CDR1 is SNHLY, CDR2 FYNNEI. CDR3 size: 12 residues. V lost 4 bases and J lost 9, with 10 bases in between. This chain's CDR3 is CASSGTTSEQFF. DNA for the CDR3: TGTGCCAGCAGTGGGACTACTAGTGAGCAGTTCTTC.

This clonotype was detected ten times or more. This chain connects TRBV7-8 to TRBJ1-2, with TRBD1 as a possible D gene (5 bases). CDR1 is SGHVS, CDR2 FQNEAQ, per germline. This CDR3 region has 15 residues. With 1 base removed from V and 3 bases from J, the gap between germline ends came to 12 bases. The CDR3 DNA follows: TGTGCCAGCAGCTTAGGCGACGGGACTGACTATGGCTACACCTTC. It encodes CASSLGDGTDYGYTF.

This clonotype appeared many times. The chain recombines TRBV6-5 with TRBJ1-5, with TRBD1 matching over 7 bases. The CDR3 has 15 amino acids. The germline CDR1 and CDR2 sequences are MNHEY and SVGAGI. V dropped 10 bases and J dropped 3; count of bases not matched to a gene: 12. In DNA form, the CDR3 reads TGTGCCACCAGGTCGGGACAGTCGGACAATCAGCCCCAGCATTTT. Amino acid sequence: CATRSGQSDNQPQHF.

This clonotype showed up many times. The gene calls are TRBV7-6 and TRBJ2-1, with TRBD2 matching 12 bases. The germline V gene encodes CDR1 SGHVS and CDR2 FNYEAQ. This CDR3 contains 16 residues. V was clipped by 5 bases and J by 7 bases; unmatched bases: 9. CDR3 nucleotides: TGTGCCAGCAGCATGCCGACTAGCGGGAGCTATAATGAGCAGTTCTTC. Translated, it gives CASSMPTSGSYNEQFF.

The V gene is TRBV7-9, the J gene TRBJ2-2, with D uncertain. The CDR3 loop spans 10 amino acids. CDR1 is SEHNR and CDR2 is FQNEAQ in the germline V gene (reference sequence). V was shortened by 11 bases and J by 5 bases, with 6 bases between the two germline ends. The CDR3 DNA reads as TGTGCCTCCCAGACCGGGGAGCTGTTTTTT. Its translation: CASQTGELFF.

This clonotype was observed at least ten times. This chain links TRBV7-8 with TRBJ2-2, with D possibly called TRBD1 or TRBD2 (7 bases each). V gave up 1 base and J gave up 5 bases, with 14 bases separating them. Germline V lookup: CDR1 SGHVS, CDR2 FQNEAQ. There are 16 residues in the CDR3. For the CDR3, the DNA is TGTGCCAGCAGCTTAGTATCAGGGGGAGGGACCGGGGAGCTGTTTTTT. Protein product: CASSLVSGGGTGELFF.

The rearrangement joins TRBV12-3 or TRBV12-4 to TRBJ2-1; 12 bases align to TRBD2. Unmatched junction bases numbered 12, after V lost 6 bases and J lost 9 bases. CDR3 length: 16 amino acids. In DNA form, the CDR3 reads TGTGCCAGCAGCCTTCGACTAGCGGGAGACCTCGGTGAGCAGTTCTTC. Translated: CASSLRLAGDLGEQFF.